Below, 2 T cell receptor beta chains from the same sample are listed, as sequenced in a study of blood T cell repertoires in COVID-19. TCRdb's table, derived via immunoSEQ multiplex PCR, lists solely in-frame clones and lacks some. Here the sample spans some 150,000 clones, 75% to 85% being singletons. Sequenced: peripheral blood. The receptors were gathered from a woman aged 45-65 years in a cohort sampled during active or convalescent COVID-19.

This clone was counted between two and nine times. The CDR3 loop is CATAGNRDEETQYF. Written as DNA, the CDR3 is TGTGCCACCGCCGGGAACAGGGATGAAGAGACCCAGTACTTC. The V gene is TRBV10-3, the J gene TRBJ2-5; D possibly corresponds to TRBD1 (6 bases). The CDR3 totals 14 residues. Trimming pared 10 bases from V and 3 bases from J, leaving 18 bases between. The V gene's germline CDR1 is ENHRY and CDR2 SYGVKD.

DNA of the CDR3: TGTGCCAGCAGTCAACTACAGGGTCAGCCCCAGCATTTT. Translated: CASSQLQGQPQHF. This chain uses TRBV6-5 with TRBJ1-5, with a tentative D call TRBD1 (6 bases). The ends were cut back, 5 bases at V and 6 bases at J, with 11 bases in the middle. The CDR3 has 13 amino acids. Per the germline V gene, CDR1 is MNHEY and CDR2 is SVGAGI.